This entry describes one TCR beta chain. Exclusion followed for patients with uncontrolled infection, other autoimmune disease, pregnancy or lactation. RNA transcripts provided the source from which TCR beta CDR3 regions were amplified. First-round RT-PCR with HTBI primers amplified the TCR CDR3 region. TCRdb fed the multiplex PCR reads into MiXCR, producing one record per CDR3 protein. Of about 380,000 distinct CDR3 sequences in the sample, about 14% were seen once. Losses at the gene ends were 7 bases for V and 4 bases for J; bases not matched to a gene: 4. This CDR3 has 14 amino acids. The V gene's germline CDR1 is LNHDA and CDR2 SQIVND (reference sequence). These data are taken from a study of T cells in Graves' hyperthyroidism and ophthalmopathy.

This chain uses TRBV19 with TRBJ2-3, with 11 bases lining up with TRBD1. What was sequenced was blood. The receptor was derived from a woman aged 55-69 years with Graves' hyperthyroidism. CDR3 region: CASTRTGGPDTQYF. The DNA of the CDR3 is TGTGCCAGTACCCGGACAGGGGGCCCAGATACGCAGTATTTT. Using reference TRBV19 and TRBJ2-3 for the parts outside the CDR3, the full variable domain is DGGITQSPKYLFRKEGQNVTLSCEQNLNHDAMYWYRQDPGQGLRLIYYSQIVNDFQKGDIAEGYSVSREKKESFPLTVTSAQKNPTAFYLCASTRTGGPDTQYFGPGTRLTVL.